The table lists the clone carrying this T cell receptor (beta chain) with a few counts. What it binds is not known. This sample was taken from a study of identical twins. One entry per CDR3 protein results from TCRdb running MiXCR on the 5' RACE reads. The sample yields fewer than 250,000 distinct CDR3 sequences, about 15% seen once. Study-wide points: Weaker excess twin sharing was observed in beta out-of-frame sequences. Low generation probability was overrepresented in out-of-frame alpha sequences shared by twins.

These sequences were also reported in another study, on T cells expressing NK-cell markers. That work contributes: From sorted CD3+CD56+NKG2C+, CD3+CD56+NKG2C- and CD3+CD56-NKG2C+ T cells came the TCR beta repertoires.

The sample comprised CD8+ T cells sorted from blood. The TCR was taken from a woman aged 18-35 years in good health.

The CDR3 reads CANRQKDREKLFF. In nucleotides, the CDR3 is TGTGCCAATCGGCAGAAAGATAGGGAAAAACTGTTTTTT. The chain links TRBV2 to TRBJ1-4; D remains unclear. Trimming stripped 10 bases from V and 8 bases from J, with 17 bases between. The CDR3 extends over 13 amino acids. CDR1 is SNHLY, CDR2 FYNNEI, per germline. Together with reference TRBV2 and TRBJ1-4, the CDR3 gives the full variable domain: EPEVTQTPSHQVTQMGQEVILRCVPISNHLYFYWYRQILGQKVEFLVSFYNNEISEKSEIFDDQFSVERPDGSNFTLKIRSTKLEDSAMYFCANRQKDREKLFFGSGTQLSVL.